The clone carrying this TCR beta chain has ten or more counts. Antigen unknown. The hyperthyroidism patients had all been newly diagnosed, and their disease duration was under 2 months. Their ages ranged from 18 to 65 years. Fresh 10 ml peripheral blood yielded PBMCs. From RNA transcripts, TCR beta CDR3 regions were amplified. In the first-round RT-PCR of the TCR CDR3, the HTBI primer set was used. MiXCR, applied by TCRdb to the multiplex PCR reads, yields one record per CDR3 protein. The repertoire has 470,000 or so distinct CDR3 sequences, 20% of them found once; the top ten carry around 27%. These data come from a study of T cells in Graves' hyperthyroidism and ophthalmopathy. Study-wide results and limits: Most expanded thyroid clonotypes above 0.001 also appeared in blood. Progression to ophthalmopathy was predicted a median of roughly 6.6 months early.

The CDR3 spans 15 residues. The ends lost 2 bases at V and 4 bases at J; junction bases unmatched: 5. CDR1 MNHEY and CDR2 SVGAGI come from the germline V gene. The sequenced sample was blood. The rearrangement joins TRBV6-5 to TRBJ2-5, with 9 bases lining up with TRBD1. This clonotype originated in a man between 18 and 35 years old with Graves' hyperthyroidism. The CDR3 reads CASSYTGTGRETQYF. The CDR3 DNA follows: TGTGCCAGCAGTTACACCGGGACAGGGAGAGAGACCCAGTACTTC.